Listed below are T cell receptor beta chains from one sample, sequenced in a study of Graves' ophthalmopathy and Graves' hyperthyroidism. TCRdb re-analysed the multiplex PCR reads in MiXCR, keeping a single row per CDR3 protein. The repertoire consists of 170,000 or so distinct CDR3 sequences, with 30% to 45% occurring once and the leading ten covering approximately 8.9%. The sequenced sample consisted of peripheral blood. Receptors were obtained from a man aged 25 to 45 with Graves' ophthalmopathy. Each CDR3 is given with its conserved first and last residue. The D gene is left open where the match is weak. Some rows have no size entry. The others give once, few or many, or a class for an expanded clone.

j_call,v_call,clone_size,d_call,cdr3_nt,cdr3_aa
TRBJ1-1,TRBV5-5,once,-,TGTGCCAGCAGCTTGGCCTTTGGCGGAACGAACACTGAAGCTTTCTTT,CASSLAFGGTNTEAFF
TRBJ1-1,TRBV12-3/TRBV12-4,many,-,TGTGCCAGCTCAATAGACAGTGGGATGAACACTGAAGCTTTCTTT,CASSIDSGMNTEAFF
TRBJ2-7,TRBV20-1,many,TRBD2,TGCAGTGCTAGACCGGCGGGAGGGAGCTACGAGCAGTACTTC,CSARPAGGSYEQYF
TRBJ1-2,TRBV28,-,TRBD1,TGTGCCAGCAGGAAACAGGGGGGCAACTATGGCTACACCTTC,CASRKQGGNYGYTF
TRBJ2-3,TRBV28,many,TRBD2,TGTGCCAGCAGGAGACTAGCGGCACCCGTTGGCACAGATACGCAGTATTTT,CASRRLAAPVGTDTQYF
TRBJ1-1,TRBV28,many,-,TGTGCCAGCAGTCCCCCGGGACGAACAGTGTCGAACACTGAAGCTTTCTTT,CASSPPGRTVSNTEAFF
TRBJ2-2,TRBV19,many,-,TGTGCCAGTAGTAACCCAGGGAGAGGGGGCACCGGGGAGCTGTTTTTT,CASSNPGRGGTGELFF
TRBJ2-7,TRBV6-2/TRBV6-3,many,TRBD2,TGTGCCAGCAGTTACTCTAGTACTAGCGGGGCCTTCGGTTCCTACGAGCAGTACTTC,CASSYSSTSGAFGSYEQYF
TRBJ1-5,TRBV27,-,-,TGTGCCAGCAGTTTTCAGGTTGAGCAGCCCCAGCATTTT,CASSFQVEQPQHF
TRBJ1-2,TRBV6-5,once,-,TGTGCCAGCAGTTACTCAGGCGCCGGTGGCTATGGCTACACCTTC,CASSYSGAGGYGYTF
TRBJ1-2,TRBV30,-,-,TGTGCCTGGAGTGTACCCCCCCATGCGGGCTACACCTTC,CAWSVPPHAGYTF
TRBJ2-7,TRBV6-2/TRBV6-3,-,TRBD1,TGTGCCAGCTTGACAGGGGACCCCTACGAGCAGTACTTC,CASLTGDPYEQYF
TRBJ2-7,TRBV12-3/TRBV12-4,many,TRBD1,TGTGCCAGCAGTTTTGGGGACAGTTACGAGCAGTACTTC,CASSFGDSYEQYF
TRBJ2-7,TRBV7-2,many,-,TGTGCCAGCAGCTTCGTCTGGACCGGAAGCGTGCAGTACTTC,CASSFVWTGSVQYF
TRBJ2-7,TRBV6-1,once,TRBD2,TGTGCCAGCAGCAGAAGACTAGCGGGGCACTCCTACGAGCAGTACTTC,CASSRRLAGHSYEQYF
TRBJ1-2,TRBV2,many,-,TGTGCCAGCAGTGCGGGACCCGGGCGCTATGGCTACACCTTC,CASSAGPGRYGYTF
TRBJ2-5,TRBV28,many,-,TGTGCCAGCAGATTAGGACACATACAAGAGACCCAGTACTTC,CASRLGHIQETQYF
TRBJ2-2,TRBV29-1,many,TRBD2,TGCAGCGTTTCAGGGACTAGCGGGAGGACCGGGGAGCTGTTTTTT,CSVSGTSGRTGELFF
TRBJ1-2,TRBV6-1,many,-,TGTGCCAGCAGTGATGGGGGATCTAACTATGGCTACACCTTC,CASSDGGSNYGYTF
TRBJ1-2,TRBV6-2/TRBV6-3,many,-,TGTGCCAGCAGTTATAGTGCGAATGGCTACACCTTC,CASSYSANGYTF
TRBJ1-2,TRBV15,many,-,TGTGCCACCAGCAGAGGAGTAGCTAACTATGGCTACACCTTC,CATSRGVANYGYTF
TRBJ2-7,TRBV12-3/TRBV12-4,many,-,TGTGCCAGCAGTTTACTCCCAGGGGCCTACTACGAGCAGTACTTC,CASSLLPGAYYEQYF
TRBJ1-6,TRBV6-5,-,-,TGTGCCAGCAGTTTACAGCGTGCGGACGGACATAATTCACCCCTCCACTTT,CASSLQRADGHNSPLHF
TRBJ2-7,TRBV7-2,many,TRBD1,TGTGCCAGCAGCACCGGGACAGGGGACTACGAGCAGTACTTC,CASSTGTGDYEQYF
TRBJ2-3,TRBV7-2,many,TRBD2,TGTGCCAGCACCCCTAGCGGTACAGATACGCAGTATTTT,CASTPSGTDTQYF